Listed here are 32 T cell receptor beta chains from one sample, sequenced in a study of T cell responses to AZD1222 COVID-19 vaccine. TCRdb's table, derived via immunoSEQ multiplex PCR, lists solely in-frame clones and lacks some. The sample carries around 110,000 clones, 90% recorded once. The sample here was peripheral blood, taken 28 days after the second AZD1222 dose. The receptors derive from an adult who received the AZD1222 COVID-19 vaccine.

The chain is built from TRBV3-1 (or the pseudogene TRBV3-2) and TRBJ2-7, with TRBD2 as a possible D gene (6 bases). This CDR3 comprises 12 residues. V was trimmed by 4 bases and J by 3 bases, leaving 7 bases between them. Germline CDR1 and CDR2: LGHDT and YNNKEL (reference sequence). As DNA, the CDR3 is TGTGCCAGCAGCCCGCGGGACTACGAGCAGTACTTC. It translates to CASSPRDYEQYF.

The genes are TRBV5-3 and TRBJ1-4; tentatively, D is TRBD1 (6 bases). TRBV5-3 is placed among ORFs of uncertain function. Trimming pared 5 bases from V and 5 bases from J, leaving 22 bases between. The CDR3 covers 17 residues. The CDR3 sequence is CARSPWGGGRGNEKLFF. The DNA of the CDR3 is TGTGCCAGAAGTCCATGGGGAGGGGGAAGGGGAAATGAAAAACTGTTTTTT.

The chain uses TRBV7-2 and TRBJ2-1; 9 positions match TRBD1. This CDR3 comprises 15 residues. Per germline, CDR1 SGHTA and CDR2 FQGNSA. With V trimmed by 5 bases and J by 8 bases, 10 bases remained unmatched. The CDR3 here is CASSQYRGRLDEQFF. CDR3 in DNA: TGTGCCAGCAGCCAATACAGGGGGCGGCTTGATGAGCAGTTCTTC.

The rearrangement uses TRBV10-3 and TRBJ2-3, with D possibly TRBD2 on 5 matching bases. The germline gives CDR1 ENHRY, CDR2 SYGVKD. V was cut by 4 bases and J by 6 bases, with 11 bases left in between. This CDR3 is 13 amino acids long. The CDR3 spells CAISVTSGDTQYF. In DNA, the CDR3 is TGTGCCATCAGTGTGACGTCGGGGGATACGCAGTATTTT.

V is TRBV18 and J is TRBJ1-4; no definite D call. Germline CDR1 reads KGHSH; CDR2 reads LQKENI. CDR3 length: 16 residues. The V end lost 3 bases, the J end lost 8 bases, and 19 bases lay between the germline ends. This CDR3 is CASSPGFSRETEKLFF. The CDR3 region has the DNA TGTGCCAGCTCACCGGGCTTTTCGAGGGAAACGGAAAAACTGTTTTTT. Based on the CDR3 plus reference TRBV18 and TRBJ1-4, the full variable domain is NAGVMQNPRHLVRRRGQEARLRCSPMKGHSHVYWYRQLPEEGLKFMVYLQKENIIDESGMPKERFSAEFPKEGPSILRIQQVVRGDSAAYFCASSPGFSRETEKLFFGSGTQLSVL.

V and J are TRBV5-1 and TRBJ2-7, with D unclear. The CDR3 length is 11 residues. The ends were cut back, 0 bases at V and 5 bases at J, with 3 bases in the middle. From germline, CDR1 is SGHRS and CDR2 YFSETQ. The CDR3 DNA is TGCGCCAGCAGCTTGGGCAACGAGCAGTACTTC. Translated: CASSLGNEQYF.

The genes are TRBV18 and TRBJ2-1; D is unclear. Germline V CDR1 and CDR2: KGHSH, LQKENI. The CDR3 extends over 11 amino acids. With 5 bases removed from V and 9 bases from J, the gap between germline ends came to 8 bases. CDR3: CASSLPGEQFF. The CDR3 DNA sequence: TGTGCCAGCTCATTACCGGGTGAGCAGTTCTTC.

The chain carries TRBV10-3 and TRBJ1-3, with no clear D. The CDR3 covers 15 residues. CDR1 and CDR2 (germline): ENHRY, SYGVKD. Trimming left V 3 bases short and J 0 bases short, with 9 bases between. CDR3 in amino acids: CAISDEANSGNTIYF. CDR3 in DNA: TGTGCCATCAGTGACGAGGCAAACTCTGGAAACACCATATATTTT.

The chain links TRBV2 to TRBJ2-7, with 10 bases matching TRBD1. The CDR3 is 14 residues long. The V gene end was trimmed by 7 bases and the J gene end by 2 bases; junction bases not matched to a gene: 5. Germline V gene lookup returns CDR1 SNHLY and CDR2 FYNNEI. In DNA form, the CDR3 reads TGTGCCAGCACGGGACAGGGGTCAACCTACGAGCAGTACTTC. As protein: CASTGQGSTYEQYF. Full variable domain (remainder filled in from reference TRBV2 and TRBJ2-7): EPEVTQTPSHQVTQMGQEVILRCVPISNHLYFYWYRQILGQKVEFLVSFYNNEISEKSEIFDDQFSVERPDGSNFTLKIRSTKLEDSAMYFCASTGQGSTYEQYFGPGTRLTVT.

V gene TRBV12-3 or TRBV12-4 combines with J gene TRBJ1-1, with D tentatively TRBD1 (5 bases). V was trimmed by 11 bases and J by 1 base, leaving 14 bases between them. The CDR3 length is 13 residues. CDR3: CAVRDWGNTEAFF. The CDR3 coding sequence is TGTGCCGTCAGGGATTGGGGGAACACTGAAGCTTTCTTT.

J is TRBJ2-3 and V is TRBV7-3, with TRBD2 identical over 16 bases. Germline CDR1 is SGHTA and CDR2 is FQGTGA. The length of the CDR3 is 18 residues. The V and J ends lost 5 bases and 3 bases, in that order; junction bases with no gene match: 8. CDR3 sequence: CASSPGTSGGARTDTQYF. The CDR3 region has the DNA TGTGCCAGCAGCCCAGGGACTAGCGGGGGGGCTCGAACAGATACGCAGTATTTT.

The sample holds one count of this clone. CDR3: CASSPTGGASQPQHF. The DNA of the CDR3 is TGTGCCAGCAGTCCTACTGGGGGCGCATCTCAGCCCCAGCATTTT. The chain joins TRBV7-6 to TRBJ1-5; D perhaps matches TRBD1 (6 bases). V was shortened by 6 bases and J by 6 bases, with 18 bases between the two germline ends. The CDR3 is 15 amino acids. Germline loops: CDR1 SGHVS, CDR2 FNYEAQ.

V is TRBV7-3 and J is TRBJ2-1, with TRBD2 matching 9 bases. The ends lost 5 bases at V and 4 bases at J; junction bases unmatched: 3. The CDR3 is 14 residues long. In germline, CDR1 is SGHTA, CDR2 FQGTGA. CDR3 sequence: CASSPTSGYNEQFF. CDR3 coding DNA: TGTGCCAGCAGCCCAACTAGCGGGTACAATGAGCAGTTCTTC.

This CDR3 reads CASSPVRDRVSHGYTF. The CDR3 DNA sequence: TGTGCCAGCAGCCCGGTCCGGGACAGGGTGTCTCATGGCTACACCTTC. The chain combines TRBV5-4 with TRBJ1-2, with 9 positions matching TRBD1. Germline V lookup: CDR1 SGHNT, CDR2 YYREEE (reference sequence). CDR3 length: 16 residues. The J segment lost 6 bases and the V segment lost 4 bases, leaving 13 bases of the junction unmatched.

About this clone: The junction does not match germline at one end; this may be a read error. The rearrangement joins TRBV29-1 to TRBJ2-7; TRBD2 agrees at 10 bases. This CDR3 contains 14 residues. The germline V gene has CDR1 SQVTM and CDR2 ANQGSEA. DNA of the CDR3: TGCAGCGTTGCCCAATCTACGATAGCGGGGGGACTGAACTTC. Protein product: CSVAQSTIAGGLNF.

The chain recombines TRBV11-2 with TRBJ2-1, with D perhaps assigned TRBD1 or TRBD2 (5 bases each). Germline lookup yields CDR1 SGHAT and CDR2 FQNNGV. V gave up 7 bases and J gave up 7 bases, with 20 bases separating them. The CDR3 length is 15 residues. CDR3 residues: CASTPDWGRENEQFF. The DNA of the CDR3 is TGTGCCAGCACCCCCGACTGGGGCCGGGAAAATGAGCAGTTCTTC.

The CDR3 region is CASRGQGSSPLHF. Here the CDR3 DNA reads TGTGCCAGCAGGGGACAGGGTAGTTCACCCCTCCACTTT. The chain uses TRBV2 and TRBJ1-6; 9 bases fit TRBD1. This CDR3 region has 13 residues. The germline V gene encodes CDR1 SNHLY and CDR2 FYNNEI. The J segment lost 9 bases and the V segment lost 6 bases, leaving 3 bases of the junction unmatched.

This sequence joins TRBV5-8 and TRBJ2-5; 8 bases agree with TRBD1. The CDR3 is 15 residues long. Germline-derived CDR1 and CDR2 are SGHTS and YDEGEE. Germline trimming cut 4 bases from V and 3 bases from J; bases unmatched to any gene: 8. CDR3: CASSKRTGREETQYF. In nucleotides, the CDR3 is TGTGCCAGCAGCAAGCGGACAGGGCGGGAAGAGACCCAGTACTTC.

The count of this clone is one. V usage is TRBV25-1 and J usage is TRBJ2-1, with TRBD2 matching over 11 bases. J lost 10 bases, V lost 0 bases, and 11 bases had no gene match. Germline-derived CDR1 and CDR2 are MGHDK and SYGVNS. This CDR3 region has 17 residues. Here the CDR3 reads CASSEYLLAGGSVEQFF. For the CDR3, the DNA is TGTGCCAGCAGTGAATATTTGCTAGCGGGGGGTTCGGTAGAGCAGTTCTTC.

Only one count was recorded for this clone. The rearrangement uses TRBV18 and TRBJ2-1; D perhaps matches TRBD2 (6 bases). V was cut by 3 bases and J by 5 bases, with 17 bases left in between. The CDR3 length is 16 residues. Germline CDR1 reads KGHSH; CDR2 reads LQKENI. The CDR3 DNA sequence: TGTGCCAGCTCACCCGCGGCGCCGGGACTCGACAATGAGCAGTTCTTC. It yields the protein CASSPAAPGLDNEQFF.

The CDR3: CASSAQGDPYPQHF. CDR3 coding DNA: TGTGCCAGCAGTGCCCAGGGGGACCCATATCCCCAGCATTTT. The chain combines TRBV2 with TRBJ1-5, with 7 bases matching TRBD1. This CDR3 region has 14 residues. Germline assignment: CDR1 SNHLY and CDR2 FYNNEI. The V gene end was trimmed by 4 bases and the J gene end by 10 bases; junction bases not matched to a gene: 10.

The chain uses TRBV24-1 and TRBJ1-3; D gene ambiguous. The CDR3 has 12 amino acids. The germline V gene encodes CDR1 KGHDR and CDR2 SFDVKD. Trimming left V 1 base short and J 3 bases short, with 0 bases between. The CDR3 nucleotides read TGTGCCACCAGTGATTTTGGAAACACCATATATTTT. Amino acids: CATSDFGNTIYF.

The DNA for the CDR3 is TGCGCCAGCAGCGTTGGAGACTTAAACTATGGCTACACCTTC. Protein sequence: CASSVGDLNYGYTF. The chain carries TRBV5-1 and TRBJ1-2; D unresolved. Germline loops: CDR1 SGHRS, CDR2 YFSETQ. With 4 bases removed from V and 2 bases from J, the gap between germline ends came to 12 bases. The CDR3 is 14 residues long.

V gene TRBV7-2 combines with J gene TRBJ2-2, with TRBD1 as a possible D gene (6 bases). Germline loops: CDR1 SGHTA, CDR2 FQGNSA. V was trimmed by 5 bases and J by 7 bases, leaving 11 bases between them. The CDR3 totals 13 residues. The CDR3 sequence: CASSEQGFGELFF. For the CDR3, the DNA is TGTGCCAGCAGCGAACAGGGATTCGGGGAGCTGTTTTTT.

This clone has a single count. The chain carries TRBV12-3 or TRBV12-4 and TRBJ1-1; no clear D gene. With 3 bases removed from V and 1 base from J, the gap between germline ends came to 6 bases. The CDR3 has 13 amino acids. The CDR3 nucleotides are TGTGCCAGCAGTTTGATGGGGAACACTGAAGCTTTCTTT. Translated: CASSLMGNTEAFF.

The V gene is TRBV4-3, the J gene TRBJ2-1, with TRBD2 matching over 9 bases. Germline V gene sequence: CDR1 LGHNA, CDR2 YSLEER. V dropped 3 bases and J dropped 2; count of bases not matched to a gene: 11. This CDR3 has 18 residues. The DNA of the CDR3 is TGCGCCAGCAGCCAGGGCCACCGCGCGGGGGGGCCCTACAATGAGCAGTTCTTC. It specifies CASSQGHRAGGPYNEQFF.

Here the CDR3 reads CAVGNNYEQYF. In DNA, the CDR3 is TGTGCCGTGGGAAATAACTACGAGCAGTACTTC. This rearrangement joins TRBV24-1 to TRBJ2-7; no reliable D call. Germline V lookup: CDR1 KGHDR, CDR2 SFDVKD. Trimming removed 12 bases at V and 3 bases at J, with 11 bases between. This CDR3 has 11 residues.

The chain couples TRBV9 to TRBJ2-3, with D possibly being TRBD2 (6 bases). CDR3 length: 14 residues. Trimming removed 0 bases from V and 8 bases from J, with 13 bases in between. Germline values: CDR1 SGDLS, CDR2 YYNGEE. CDR3 sequence reads: CASSVVSTEGTQYF. CDR3 in DNA: TGTGCCAGCAGCGTAGTCAGCACGGAGGGTACGCAGTATTTT.

About this clone itself: The junction differs from germline at one of its ends, possibly a read error. The chain combines TRBV7-9 with TRBJ2-1; possible D gene TRBD2, 6 bases. The CDR3 spans 12 residues. From germline, CDR1 is SEHNR and CDR2 FQNEAQ (reference sequence). This CDR3 reads CASSNQTGDRLF. CDR3 DNA sequence: TGTGCCAGCAGCAATCAAACGGGGGACCGACTCTTC.

This clone was found a few times. V usage is TRBV5-1 and J usage is TRBJ2-7; TRBD2 is a possible D gene (5 bases). The CDR3 contains 13 residues. The germline V and J ends were trimmed by 4 bases and 4 bases, with 12 bases remaining between them. The germline V gene encodes CDR1 SGHRS and CDR2 YFSETQ. The CDR3 DNA sequence: TGCGCCAGCAGCCCCGGACTTTCTTACGAGCAGTACTTC. Protein: CASSPGLSYEQYF. Using reference TRBV5-1 and TRBJ2-7 for the parts outside the CDR3, the full variable domain is KAGVTQTPRYLIKTRGQQVTLSCSPISGHRSVSWYQQTPGQGLQFLFEYFSETQRNKGNFPGRFSGRQFSNSRSEMNVSTLELGDSALYLCASSPGLSYEQYFGPGTRLTVT.

To note about this clone: The same CDR3 can be traced to other DNA sequences in this sample. The chain is built from TRBV5-1 and TRBJ2-6; D is unresolved. Germline CDR1 is SGHRS and CDR2 is YFSETQ. The CDR3 is 14 residues long. V was cut by 3 bases and J by 0 bases, with 4 bases left in between. The CDR3 reads CASSSGSGANVLTF. The CDR3 DNA reads as TGCGCCAGCAGCTCGGGCTCTGGGGCCAACGTCCTGACTTTC.

The chain carries TRBV12-3 or TRBV12-4 and TRBJ1-2; D not certain. The V end was cut by 3 bases, the J end by 4 bases, with 9 bases between. The CDR3 is 13 residues long. The CDR3: CASSFGRIYGYTF. CDR3 DNA: TGTGCCAGCAGTTTTGGGCGGATCTATGGCTACACCTTC.